The present T cell receptor beta chain was sequenced within a study of metastatic and nonmetastatic thyroid tumors. Findings of the study overall: Within blood and tumor, benign nodules reportedly had significantly lower TCR beta diversity than malignant thyroid tumors did.

J lost 4 bases, V lost 5 bases, and 4 bases had no gene match. CDR1 MNHNS and CDR2 SASEGT come from the germline V gene. The CDR3 runs to 14 residues. As regards this clone: Antigen unknown.

All patients reached thyroid surgery having received no treatment beforehand. Under the authors' procedure: Clinicopathological groups supplied CDR3 differences that were used to build a distant-metastasis classifier for papillary thyroid cancer. TCRdb reanalyzed the PCR reads with MiXCR. In this record, the V and J calls reflect TCRdb's handling and not the investigators' own analysis. The sample consists of about 14,000 clones, approximately 29% of them appearing once. The TCR sequence derives from a female donor with papillary thyroid cancer or a benign thyroid nodule (not recorded which). Some clones in this sample may be carry-over from other donors' samples. Sequencing used tumor tissue. V gene TRBV6-1 combines with J gene TRBJ1-3; 8 nucleotides match TRBD1. Here the CDR3 DNA reads TGTGCCAGCAGTAGCAGGGGGCTCGGAAACACCATATATTTT. Residues: CASSSRGLGNTIYF.